This T cell receptor beta chain was found in a study of graft-versus-host responses after intestinal transplantation. Study context: Anti-thymocyte globulin induction preceded around 3 years of tacrolimus and steroid maintenance in all recipients.

A word on this clone: Antigen: not known.

Regarding the study as a whole: Early post-transplant HvG declines showed an association with peak circulating GvH clone levels. GvH clonotypes were identified within recipient marrow, with a subset emerging first in ileum or blood. Individuals carrying graft-donor T cell macrochimerism showed high graft-versus-host to host-versus-graft clonal ratios in allografts.

The CDR3 has 14 amino acids. J lost 7 bases, V lost 3 bases, and 6 bases had no gene match. CDR1 and CDR2 from the germline V gene are LNHNV and YYDKDF (reference sequence). Generated by immunoSEQ multiplex PCR, the TCRdb table keeps only in-frame clones and is missing some. The sample yields 90,000 to 120,000 clones, approximately 86% seen once. The chain carries TRBV15 and TRBJ1-5, with TRBD1 identical over 7 bases. This clonotype was obtained from a human donor who was the organ donor for an intestinal transplant. The material was unstimulated CD4+ T cells sorted from spleen or lymph node cells, obtained before transplant. The CDR3 nucleotides are TGTGCCACCAGCAGTTCAGGGGGAAACCAGCCCCAGCATTTT. Its translation is CATSSSGGNQPQHF.